What follows are 32 T cell receptor beta chains derived from one specimen sequenced in a study of CD8+ T cells in alopecia areata. Sequencing relied on a cDNA template that was reverse transcribed from extracted RNA. Data came from immunoSEQ multiplex PCR; TCRdb stores just in-frame clones and leaves some out. The sample is made up of over 250,000 clones, none counted only once. Pooled cells of cutaneous lymph node origin were sorted on CD4, CD8alpha, NKG2D, NKG2ACE and other markers. The material sequenced was CD4+ T cells sorted from a lymph node. The source is a C3H/HeJ mouse with alopecia areata. The MHC haplotype of the strain is H2-k.

In its sample, this clone was seen a few times. Gene names and germline match the mouse. Sequencing ends 4 residues short of the CDR3 end; the germline J gene provides the rest. The chain joins TRBV19 to TRBJ2-3; 8 nucleotides agree with TRBD1. The CDR3 loop spans 16 amino acids. CDR1 and CDR2 (germline): FNHDT, SITEND (reference sequence). With V trimmed by 1 base and J by 3 bases, 7 bases remained unmatched. This CDR3 reads CASSIRSRGLAETLYF. The sequenced part of the CDR3 DNA is TGTGCCAGCAGTATACGCTCCAGGGGGCTGGCAGAA.

In its sample, this clone was seen a few times. Gene and germline names: mouse. The CDR3 goes on 4 residues after the read ends, and that part is filled in from the germline J gene. The chain is built from TRBV5 and TRBJ2-5, with a tentative D call TRBD1 (5 bases). CDR3 length equals 14 residues. Germline CDR1 is LGHNA and CDR2 is YNLKQL (reference sequence). The sequenced part of the CDR3 DNA is TGTGCCAGCAGCCAAGGAGGGGAGGGGGAC. Translating gives CASSQGGEGD. The complete CDR3 reads CASSQGGEGDTQYF.

About this clone: Any gene name here is a mouse gene name. The CDR3 is cut off 4 residues early in the read; its end comes from the germline J gene. This chain connects TRBV13-2 to TRBJ1-1; the match to TRBD1 covers 8 bases. The CDR3 runs 14 residues. Germline values: CDR1 NNHNN, CDR2 SYGAGS (reference sequence). V lost 3 bases, J lost 1 base, and 2 bases stayed unmatched. The sequenced part of the CDR3 DNA is TGTGCCAGCGGTGGACAGGGGTGGAACACA. Translated: CASGGQGWNT. The complete CDR3 reads CASGGQGWNTEVFF.

Only a few counts were recorded for this clone. The gene symbols are mouse symbols. CDR3: CASSLGGPGQDTQYF. The CDR3 DNA, read in part, is TGTGCCAGCAGTCTGGGGGGGCCGGGCCAAGAC. The rearrangement joins TRBV14 to TRBJ2-5; 10 bases map to TRBD2. The CDR3 end lies 4 residues beyond the end of the read and is filled in from the germline J gene. The CDR3 runs 15 residues. CDR1 SGHDT and CDR2 FRDEAV come from the germline V gene. The junction had 4 bases not matched to a gene; V was cut back by 4 bases and J by 2 bases.

About this clone: The gene names given are mouse names. From the germline J gene comes the end of the CDR3, since the read stops 4 residues before it. This chain links TRBV13-1 with TRBJ2-7; TRBD2 agrees at 10 bases. V was clipped by 4 bases and J by 3 bases; unmatched bases: 1. The CDR3 has 13 residues. From germline, CDR1 is NSHNY and CDR2 SYGAGN. The CDR3 DNA, read in part, is TGTGCCAGCAGTCTGGGGGGGCGCTAT. Protein product: CASSLGGRY. The entire CDR3 reads CASSLGGRYEQYF.

Turning to this clone: The genes and germline here are from mouse. The read gets to within 4 residues of the CDR3 end, and the germline J gene fills in the rest. The sample has other DNA sequences that encode this CDR3 too. The genes are TRBV13-2 and TRBJ1-1; perhaps TRBD1 as D (5 bases). Germline CDR1 and CDR2: NNHNN and SYGAGS (reference sequence). There are 12 residues in the CDR3. The CDR3 loop reads CASGDAQGEVFF. The DNA read from the CDR3 is TGTGCCAGCGGTGATGCTCAGGGA.

This clone was picked up a small number of times. Genes and germline are mouse. Sequencing ends 4 residues short of the CDR3 end; the germline J gene provides the rest. The V gene is TRBV1, the J gene TRBJ2-1; 10 bases match TRBD2. Germline V CDR1 and CDR2: NSQYPW, LRSPGD (reference sequence). The CDR3 sequence is 15 residues long. The CDR3 region is CTCSVWGGARSEQFF. CDR3 DNA, as far as it was read: TGCACCTGCAGTGTCTGGGGGGGCGCGAGGTCT.

Notes on this clone: Mouse germline and gene names are used. The read comes to an end 4 residues before the CDR3 does, leaving the germline J gene to fill in the end. This sequence joins TRBV19 and TRBJ2-2; 7 bases line up with TRBD1. The CDR3 is 14 amino acids. Germline values: CDR1 FNHDT, CDR2 SITEND (reference sequence). With V trimmed by 4 bases and J by 2 bases, 2 bases remained unmatched. The CDR3 here is CASSEQGNTGQLYF. The CDR3 DNA, read in part, is TGTGCCAGCAGTGAACAGGGGAACACCGGG.

This clone was seen only a few times. Gene names follow the mouse nomenclature. The CDR3 extends 4 residues past the end of the read, so its final part is completed from the germline J gene. The sample contains more than one DNA sequence encoding this CDR3. J is TRBJ2-2 and V is TRBV31; 11 bases match TRBD1. Germline V gene lookup returns CDR1 GKSSPN and CDR2 SITVG. The CDR3 has 14 amino acids. Trimming took 5 bases from V and 2 from J; bases not matched to a gene: 1. Incomplete CDR3 DNA: TGTGCCTGGGGGACAGGGGGGAACACCGGG. It translates to CAWGTGGNTG. The whole CDR3 sequence is CAWGTGGNTGQLYF.

The sample holds a few counts of this clone. Gene and germline names: mouse. The CDR3 goes on 4 residues after the read ends, and that part is filled in from the germline J gene. In the same sample, other DNA sequences code for this CDR3. This chain links TRBV19 with TRBJ2-1; TRBD2 matches at 9 bases. V trimming: 5 bases; J trimming: 2 bases; junction bases outside the gene matches: 2. CDR1 and CDR2 from the germline V gene are FNHDT and SITEND (reference sequence). The CDR3 is made up of 14 amino acids. Here the CDR3 reads CASSRTGDYAEQFF. The part of the CDR3 DNA that was read is TGTGCCAGCAGCCGGACTGGGGACTATGCT.

A remark on this clone: The gene names here belong to mouse. The DNA ends 4 residues before the CDR3 does, and the rest of the CDR3 is filled in from the germline J gene. This chain connects TRBV5 to TRBJ2-3, with 12 bases that match TRBD2. J gave up 2 bases and V 4 bases, and 4 bases lay outside the gene matches. The CDR3 runs to 16 residues. Germline CDR1 reads LGHNA; CDR2 reads YNLKQL (reference sequence). The part of the CDR3 DNA that was read is TGTGCCAGCAGCCGAGACTGGGGGGGCGCTGCAGAA. Translation: CASSRDWGGAAE. The complete CDR3 sequence is CASSRDWGGAAETLYF.

About this clone itself: Mouse names are used for the genes. With the read ending 4 residues before the CDR3 end, the germline J gene is used to fill in that end. The chain is built from TRBV13-2 and TRBJ1-2; D is unresolved. Germline lookup yields CDR1 NNHNN and CDR2 SYGAGS (reference sequence). This CDR3 has 13 residues. Trimming took off 4 bases at V and 1 base at J, with 8 bases between the two ends. CDR3 loop: CASGFLGNSDYTF. The sequenced CDR3 bases are TGTGCCAGCGGTTTCCTGGGAAACTCC.

This clone was seen only a few times. The listed genes are named as in mouse. The read ends 4 residues before the CDR3 terminus; that terminus is restored from the germline J gene. Other DNA variants within this sample encode the same CDR3. This chain joins TRBV13-1 and TRBJ2-2; 7 bases line up with TRBD1. CDR3 length: 15 amino acids. J was trimmed by 3 bases and V by 2 bases; bases with no gene match: 4. CDR1 and CDR2 from the germline V gene are NSHNY and SYGAGN. CDR3 protein: CASSERQGDTGQLYF. CDR3 DNA (partial): TGTGCCAGCAGTGAGAGACAGGGAGACACCGGG.

Worth noting for this clone: Mouse names are used for the genes. Here the CDR3 reads CASSPTTDTEVFF. The sequenced part of the CDR3 DNA is TGTGCCAGCAGCCCTACGACAGACACA. V usage is TRBV14 and J usage is TRBJ1-1; TRBD1 might be the D (5 bases). The read ends 4 residues before the CDR3 terminus; that terminus is restored from the germline J gene. The CDR3 totals 13 residues. The germline CDR1 and CDR2 sequences are SGHDT and FRDEAV. Trimming left V 5 bases short and J 3 bases short, with 11 bases between. Filled out from reference TRBV14 and TRBJ1-1, the complete variable domain reads EAGVTQSPRYAVLQEGQAVSFWCDPISGHDTLYWYQQPRDQGPQLLVYFRDEAVIDNSQLPSDRFSAVRPKGTNSTLKIQSAKQGDTATYLCASSPTTDTEVFFGKGTRLTVV.

In the case of this clone: The germline and genes are mouse ones. The read comes to an end 3 residues before the CDR3 does, leaving the germline J gene to fill in the end. The sample carries other DNA sequences with the same CDR3. The chain uses TRBV13-1 and TRBJ1-6; possible D gene TRBD1, 6 bases. TRBJ1-6 is placed among ORFs of uncertain function. The germline V gene has CDR1 NSHNY and CDR2 SYGAGN. The length of the CDR3 is 12 residues. Trimming cost V 3 bases and J 10 bases, with 8 bases left between them. The CDR3 region is CASSAGDSPLYF. The CDR3 DNA, read in part, is TGTGCCAGCAGTGCAGGGGACTCGCCC.

With respect to this clone: Genes and germline are mouse. The CDR3 end falls 4 residues outside the read, so it is completed with the germline J gene. The V call is TRBV13-3, the J call TRBJ2-3, with 13 bases aligning to TRBD2. Germline assignment: CDR1 NNHDY and CDR2 SYVADS. The CDR3 has 16 amino acids. The junction had 7 bases not matched to a gene; V was cut back by 5 bases and J by 4 bases. The CDR3 loop is CASSPGLGGRSETLYF. CDR3 DNA, as far as it was read: TGTGCCAGCAGCCCTGGACTGGGGGGGCGCTCAGAA.

This clone was seen a handful of times. Germline and genes: mouse. The missing CDR3 end, 4 residues past where the read stops, is filled in from the germline J gene. This chain connects TRBV31 to TRBJ2-1; 7 bases agree with TRBD1. The CDR3 is 14 residues long. Per germline, CDR1 GKSSPN and CDR2 SITVG. CDR3 loop: CAWSHPQGRAEQFF. Incomplete CDR3 DNA: TGTGCCTGGAGTCATCCACAGGGGCGGGCT.

This clone has more than one count but fewer than ten. Genes and germline come from the mouse. The CDR3 goes on 4 residues after the read ends, and that part is filled in from the germline J gene. V is TRBV5 and J is TRBJ2-4; 8 nucleotides agree with TRBD2. The CDR3 is 14 amino acids. CDR1 and CDR2 from the germline V gene are LGHNA and YNLKQL (reference sequence). The CDR3 region is CASSVWGVDNTLYF. Incomplete CDR3 DNA: TGTGCCAGCAGCGTCTGGGGGGTCGATAAC.

In the case of this clone: These gene names are mouse names. The CDR3 is cut off 3 residues early in the read; its end comes from the germline J gene. The same CDR3 can be traced to other DNA sequences in this sample. V gene TRBV19 combines with J gene TRBJ1-6; TRBD1 matches at 8 bases. TRBJ1-6 is placed among ORFs of uncertain function. The CDR3 is 15 residues long. CDR1 and CDR2 from the germline V gene are FNHDT and SITEND (reference sequence). With V trimmed by 2 bases and J by 3 bases, 1 base remained unmatched. The CDR3 sequence is CASSITGGYNSPLYF. The DNA read from the CDR3 is TGTGCCAGCAGTATCACAGGGGGCTATAATTCGCCC.

Comments on this clone: Genes and germline are mouse. The CDR3 end falls 4 residues outside the read, so it is completed with the germline J gene. The chain employs TRBV29 and TRBJ1-1; unclear D gene. Germline CDR1 and CDR2: MSHET and SYDVDS. V shed 5 bases and J shed 0 bases, with 10 bases lying between them. This CDR3 spans 14 amino acids. The CDR3 region is CASSPHIANTEVFF. CDR3 bases read: TGTGCTAGCAGTCCTCACATCGCAAACACA.

This clone occurred a few times. The listed genes are named as in mouse. Sequencing ends 4 residues short of the CDR3 end; the germline J gene provides the rest. The same CDR3 arises from other DNA sequences in this sample as well. The gene calls are TRBV5 and TRBJ2-7; 9 bases line up with TRBD2. Per germline, CDR1 LGHNA and CDR2 YNLKQL (reference sequence). This CDR3 region has 14 residues. The CDR3 protein is CASSQGTGEYEQYF. CDR3 DNA (partial): TGTGCCAGCAGCCAAGGGACTGGGGAGTAT.

In this sample, this clone turned up a few times. Each gene name is a mouse one. Read coverage stops 4 residues before the CDR3 terminus; the germline J gene supplies the remainder. Other DNA sequences in the sample encode the same CDR3. The chain employs TRBV13-1 and TRBJ2-5; D is possibly TRBD2 (5 bases). The V gene's germline CDR1 is NSHNY and CDR2 SYGAGN. The CDR3 spans 15 residues. The V gene lost 1 base and the J gene lost 0 bases, with 9 bases spanning the gap. CDR3 protein: CASSDLGFNQDTQYF. The CDR3 bases that were read are TGTGCCAGCAGTGATCTGGGCTTTAACCAAGAC.

In this sample, this clone turned up a few times. The genes and germline here are from mouse. The CDR3 end falls 4 residues outside the read, so it is completed with the germline J gene. The genes are TRBV1 and TRBJ2-3; TRBD1 matches 9 bases. The CDR3 totals 15 residues. V dropped 4 bases and J dropped 1; count of bases not matched to a gene: 3. Germline V CDR1 and CDR2: NSQYPW, LRSPGD (reference sequence). The covered CDR3 bases are TGCACCTGCAGTGTGGGACAGGGCGGTGCAGAA. It translates to CTCSVGQGGAE. The entire CDR3 reads CTCSVGQGGAETLYF.

A note on this clone: Here the gene names and germline are mouse. Incomplete CDR3 DNA: TGCACCTGCAGTGCAGTGGCAGGGGGCTATAATTCGCCC. It translates to CTCSAVAGGYNSP. The entire CDR3 is CTCSAVAGGYNSPLYF. The chain employs TRBV1 and TRBJ1-6, with 7 bases that match TRBD1. The read terminates 3 residues before the CDR3 end, so the remaining end is supplied by the germline J gene. TRBJ1-6 is flagged as an ORF with uncertain function. The CDR3 is 16 residues long. Per germline, CDR1 NSQYPW and CDR2 LRSPGD (reference sequence). J lost 3 bases, V lost 1 base, and 3 bases had no gene match.

Concerning this clone: The listed genes are named as in mouse. The read comes to an end 4 residues before the CDR3 does, leaving the germline J gene to fill in the end. The chain has TRBV13-2 and TRBJ2-4; 10 bases are shared with TRBD2. CDR3 size: 16 residues. Germline CDR1 NNHNN, CDR2 SYGAGS (reference sequence). Trimming at V came to 2 bases and at J to 1 base, leaving 4 bases not matched to a gene. This CDR3 is CASGDWGGAGQNTLYF. The sequenced CDR3 bases are TGTGCCAGCGGTGACTGGGGGGGCGCGGGTCAAAAC.

Remarks on this clone: Germline and genes: mouse. Read coverage stops 4 residues before the CDR3 terminus; the germline J gene supplies the remainder. The genes are TRBV5 and TRBJ2-3; 11 nucleotides line up with TRBD2. Germline V CDR1 and CDR2: LGHNA, YNLKQL (reference sequence). J gave up 1 base and V 5 bases, and 2 bases lay outside the gene matches. There are 15 residues in the CDR3. The CDR3 DNA, read in part, is TGTGCCAGCAGCGGACTGGGGGGCGGTGCAGAA. Protein: CASSGLGGGAE. The CDR3 in its entirety is CASSGLGGGAETLYF.

Concerning this clone: Mouse gene names apply. Read coverage stops 3 residues before the CDR3 terminus; the germline J gene supplies the remainder. The chain carries TRBV19 and TRBJ1-6; no definite D call. TRBJ1-6 is annotated as an ORF whose role is uncertain. The CDR3 is 14 residues long. V was shortened by 2 bases and J by 4 bases, with 7 bases between the two germline ends. CDR1 is FNHDT and CDR2 is SITEND in the germline V gene (reference sequence). This CDR3 reads CASSITLYNSPLYF. The CDR3 bases that were read are TGTGCCAGCAGTATCACACTGTATAATTCGCCC.

Points on this clone: Gene names are mouse gene names. The read terminates 4 residues ahead of where the CDR3 ends, so the germline J gene completes it. V gene TRBV13-1 combines with J gene TRBJ2-4; 7 nucleotides agree with TRBD1. In germline, CDR1 is NSHNY, CDR2 SYGAGN. This CDR3 has 14 amino acids. The part of the CDR3 DNA that was read is TGTGCCAGCAGCCATGACAGGGATCGAAAC. It yields the protein CASSHDRDRN. In full, the CDR3 is CASSHDRDRNTLYF.

This clone was detected only a few times. The gene symbols are mouse symbols. The sequence runs out 4 residues before the end of the CDR3; the remainder is reconstructed from the germline J gene. The V and J genes are TRBV13-1 and TRBJ2-3; 8 nucleotides align to TRBD2. The trim removed 4 bases at V and 0 bases at J, leaving 4 bases unmatched. Germline V gene lookup returns CDR1 NSHNY and CDR2 SYGAGN. This CDR3 has 15 amino acids. CDR3 in amino acids: CASSPGLASAETLYF. The DNA read from the CDR3 is TGTGCCAGCAGTCCGGGACTGGCTAGTGCAGAA.

This clone turned up a few times. Gene names follow the mouse nomenclature. Read data end 4 residues before the CDR3 end; the end is taken from the germline J gene. V and J are TRBV14 and TRBJ2-5; D might be TRBD1 (5 bases). The germline CDR1 and CDR2 sequences are SGHDT and FRDEAV. This CDR3 contains 14 residues. V was shortened by 6 bases and J by 1 base, with 12 bases between the two germline ends. The CDR3 region is CASNGGVYQDTQYF. The DNA read from the CDR3 is TGTGCCAGCAATGGAGGGGTTTACCAAGAC.

This clone was seen at least ten times. Germline and genes here are mouse. The read finishes 4 residues shy of the CDR3 end, and the germline J gene is used to complete it. Other nucleotide sequences in the sample specify the same CDR3. This chain connects TRBV1 to TRBJ2-3; TRBD2 matches 8 bases. V was clipped by 0 bases and J by 1 base; unmatched bases: 0. CDR1 is NSQYPW and CDR2 is LRSPGD in the germline V gene (reference sequence). The CDR3 is made up of 15 amino acids. The CDR3 protein is CTCSADGGGAETLYF. The DNA read from the CDR3 is TGCACCTGCAGTGCAGATGGGGGGGGTGCAGAA.

This clone showed up just a few times. Mouse names are used for the genes. Partial CDR3 DNA: TGCACCTGCAGTGCCTGGACTGGGGGAACAAACACCGGG. It codes for CTCSAWTGGTNTG. The complete CDR3 sequence is CTCSAWTGGTNTGQLYF. The V call is TRBV1, the J call TRBJ2-2, with TRBD2 matching over 10 bases. The read falls 4 residues short of the CDR3 end, and the missing part is taken from the germline J gene. The CDR3 totals 17 residues. Germline loops: CDR1 NSQYPW, CDR2 LRSPGD (reference sequence). The junction had 4 bases not matched to a gene; V was cut back by 3 bases and J by 0 bases.